These 3 T cell receptor beta chains originate from one sample sequenced in a study of shared clonotypes between healthy human individuals. The assay was immunoSEQ multiplex PCR, and TCRdb's table has in-frame clones only and misses some. The profile shows 2 million to 2.5 million clones, about 95% of them singletons. Sequenced input: naive CD4+ T cells sorted from blood. This sample's subset: CD45RA+ positively selected. These receptors were collected from a man younger than 30 in good health.

In this sample, this clone turned up once. J is TRBJ1-1 and V is TRBV4-1; no firm D call. CDR1 is MGHRA and CDR2 is YSYEKL in the germline V gene. Trimming took off 4 bases at V and 2 bases at J, with 14 bases between the two ends. The CDR3 contains 15 residues. The CDR3 protein is CASSPPPWRNTEAFF. The CDR3 DNA sequence: TGCGCCAGCAGCCCTCCGCCTTGGAGAAACACTGAAGCTTTCTTT.

The J gene is TRBJ1-2, the V gene TRBV2, with 12 bases that match TRBD1. The length of the CDR3 is 13 residues. Germline V gene sequence: CDR1 SNHLY, CDR2 FYNNEI. Trimming removed 5 bases from V and 14 bases from J; junction bases left unmatched: 9. The CDR3 loop reads CASSPGTGGGPTF. CDR3 DNA sequence: TGTGCCAGCAGTCCCGGGACAGGGGGCGGGCCGACCTTC. The whole variable domain, remainder taken from reference TRBV2 and TRBJ1-2, is EPEVTQTPSHQVTQMGQEVILRCVPISNHLYFYWYRQILGQKVEFLVSFYNNEISEKSEIFDDQFSVERPDGSNFTLKIRSTKLEDSAMYFCASSPGTGGGPTFGSGTRLTVV.

The V gene is TRBV2, the J gene TRBJ2-3; 14 bases are a match to TRBD2. The CDR3 totals 17 residues. V was clipped by 8 bases and J by 0 bases; unmatched bases: 7. Germline CDR1 reads SNHLY; CDR2 reads FYNNEI. CDR3 DNA sequence: TGTGCCAGCGTTGGGACTAGCGGGGGACCTAGCACAGATACGCAGTATTTT. It encodes CASVGTSGGPSTDTQYF.